A single sample gave rise to the 28 T cell receptor beta chains below, sequenced in a study of T cells expressing NK-cell markers. TCRdb reprocessed the 5' RACE reads, keeping one entry per CDR3 protein, no DNA. Found here are 300,000 or so distinct CDR3 sequences; the top ten clones hold 4% to 5%. Sequencing input: blood T cells: a sorted CD56 or NKG2C T cell subset, CD4+ or CD8+ T cells, or bulk PBMC T cells (not recorded which). These receptors originate from a woman aged 18 to 75 in good health.

The V call is TRBV29-1, the J call TRBJ1-1; TCRdb reports TRBD1, a call that lacks DNA to check it against. Looked up from germline, CDR1 is SQVTM and CDR2 is ANQGSEA. The CDR3 covers 11 residues. CDR3 in amino acids: CSVEGGPEAFF.

J is TRBJ2-7 and V is TRBV30. CDR3 size: 13 residues. Germline V CDR1 and CDR2: GTSNPN, SVGIG (reference sequence). The CDR3 is CAWSGGAHHEQYF.

The chain couples TRBV12-3 or TRBV12-4 to TRBJ2-2. There are 16 residues in the CDR3. The CDR3 protein is CASSLALGKRTGELFF.

The chain is built from TRBV6-5 and TRBJ2-2; TCRdb reports TRBD2, a call that lacks DNA to check it against. This CDR3 has 14 amino acids. The germline V gene encodes CDR1 MNHEY and CDR2 SVGAGI. Here the CDR3 reads CASSNRGGTGELFF.

The CDR3 protein is CASSNSGKFTGELFF. The rearrangement joins TRBV21-1 to TRBJ2-2. TRBV21-1 is assigned pseudogene status. This CDR3 spans 15 amino acids.

V usage is TRBV5-1 and J usage is TRBJ2-4. Per germline, CDR1 SGHRS and CDR2 YFSETQ. The CDR3 contains 15 residues. CDR3 sequence: CASSLAYGAKNIQYF.

The CDR3 here is CASSDDRGAEAFF. This chain uses TRBV6-1 with TRBJ1-1; TCRdb reports TRBD1, a call that lacks DNA to check it against. CDR3 length equals 13 residues. Germline V gene data show CDR1 as MNHNS and CDR2 as SASEGT.

The chain employs TRBV15 and TRBJ2-3; checking the TCRdb D call of TRBD2 is not possible without DNA. This CDR3 has 17 residues. Germline CDR1 is LNHNV and CDR2 is YYDKDF (reference sequence). This CDR3 is CATSRDPGPTSTDTQYF.

V gene TRBV7-2 combines with J gene TRBJ2-1; TCRdb returns TRBD2, unconfirmable since there is no DNA. In germline, CDR1 is SGHTA, CDR2 FQGNSA. The CDR3 runs to 16 residues. The CDR3 reads CASSLGGRSGRNEQFF.

The chain uses TRBV6-5 and TRBJ2-2. This CDR3 is 12 amino acids long. Per germline, CDR1 MNHEY and CDR2 SVGAGI. CDR3 sequence reads: CASSYSPGRLFF.

CDR3 region: CASSFSGTEIYNEQFF. This chain links TRBV7-2 with TRBJ2-1; the D call from TCRdb, TRBD2, cannot be confirmed without DNA. The V gene's germline CDR1 is SGHTA and CDR2 FQGNSA. The CDR3 contains 16 residues.

The V call is TRBV5-1, the J call TRBJ2-7; TCRdb reports TRBD1, a call that lacks DNA to check it against. The CDR3 is made up of 14 amino acids. CDR1 SGHRS and CDR2 YFSETQ come from the germline V gene. The CDR3 sequence: CASSLVAPSYEQYF.

The rearrangement joins TRBV20-1 to TRBJ1-1; the D call from TCRdb, TRBD1, cannot be confirmed without DNA. Germline lookup yields CDR1 DFQATT and CDR2 SNEGSKA (reference sequence). This CDR3 region has 13 residues. The CDR3: CSAGPSGIAEAFF.

The chain joins TRBV29-1 to TRBJ2-6. Germline V lookup: CDR1 SQVTM, CDR2 ANQGSEA. There are 15 residues in the CDR3. This CDR3 is CSVEGADSGANVLTF.

The chain is built from TRBV24-1 and TRBJ1-2; no DNA is available, so the TRBD1 call from TCRdb remains unchecked. The CDR3 covers 15 residues. CDR1 KGHDR and CDR2 SFDVKD come from the germline V gene. This CDR3 reads CALRPGQASNYGYTF.

The V and J genes are TRBV27 and TRBJ1-5. CDR1 is MNHEY and CDR2 is SMNVEV in the germline V gene (reference sequence). The CDR3 loop spans 14 amino acids. CDR3 sequence reads: CASNDKYSNQPQHF.

This rearrangement joins TRBV9 to TRBJ1-4; without DNA, the TCRdb call of TRBD1 cannot be checked. The CDR3 length is 16 residues. Germline CDR1 SGDLS, CDR2 YYNGEE. The CDR3 spells CASSVGTVATNEKLFF.

V gene TRBV29-1 combines with J gene TRBJ2-5; checking the TCRdb D call of TRBD1 is not possible without DNA. The CDR3 contains 13 residues. The V gene's germline CDR1 is SQVTM and CDR2 ANQGSEA. The CDR3 sequence is CSVLLGPQETQYF.

The chain couples TRBV7-2 to TRBJ2-1. Germline V gives CDR1 SGHTA, CDR2 FQGNSA. The CDR3 sequence is 15 residues long. The CDR3: CASRHLAGLDNEQFF.

The chain carries TRBV12-3 or TRBV12-4 and TRBJ2-3; as DNA is missing, the TRBD2 call by TCRdb cannot be tested. The CDR3 runs to 14 residues. The CDR3: CASSRGSVRDTQYF.

The rearrangement joins TRBV9 to TRBJ2-1; TCRdb proposes TRBD2, but this gene call is untestable without DNA. CDR3 size: 14 residues. Germline lookup yields CDR1 SGDLS and CDR2 YYNGEE. The CDR3 region is CASPLAGVGDEQFF.

This chain's CDR3 is CASSQGFGLVGEDTQYF. The chain links TRBV4-2 to TRBJ2-3; the TCRdb D gene call, TRBD2, has no DNA to confirm it. CDR1 and CDR2 from the germline V gene are LGHNA and YNFKEQ. The CDR3 is 17 residues long.

The V call is TRBV29-1, the J call TRBJ2-1. The CDR3 length is 11 residues. Germline V CDR1 and CDR2: SQVTM, ANQGSEA. The CDR3 here is CSVRRYNEQFF.

V and J are TRBV5-1 and TRBJ2-3; no DNA is available, so the TRBD2 call from TCRdb remains unchecked. Germline V gives CDR1 SGHRS, CDR2 YFSETQ. The CDR3 covers 15 residues. This CDR3 reads CASSMTGPLTDTQYF.

The chain recombines TRBV6-1 with TRBJ2-7; no DNA is available, so the TRBD2 call from TCRdb remains unchecked. This CDR3 has 16 amino acids. Germline CDR1 and CDR2: MNHNS and SASEGT. CDR3 region: CASSPIGKAGGGEQYF.

The V gene is TRBV2, the J gene TRBJ2-1; TCRdb returns TRBD1, unconfirmable since there is no DNA. The CDR3 totals 11 residues. Germline assignment: CDR1 SNHLY and CDR2 FYNNEI. The CDR3 sequence is CASRYSGEQFF.

The V call is TRBV20-1, the J call TRBJ2-4. The CDR3 covers 13 residues. The germline CDR1 and CDR2 sequences are DFQATT and SNEGSKA (reference sequence). The CDR3 here is CSASPVAKNIQYF.

The chain carries TRBV14 and TRBJ2-5. The germline gives CDR1 SGHDN, CDR2 FVKESK. This CDR3 contains 12 residues. This CDR3 is CASSQVRSTQYF. Based on the CDR3 plus reference TRBV14 and TRBJ2-5, the full variable domain is EAGVTQFPSHSVIEKGQTVTLRCDPISGHDNLYWYRRVMGKEIKFLLHFVKESKQDESGMPNNRFLAERTGGTYSTLKVQPAELEDSGVYFCASSQVRSTQYFGPGTRLLVL.